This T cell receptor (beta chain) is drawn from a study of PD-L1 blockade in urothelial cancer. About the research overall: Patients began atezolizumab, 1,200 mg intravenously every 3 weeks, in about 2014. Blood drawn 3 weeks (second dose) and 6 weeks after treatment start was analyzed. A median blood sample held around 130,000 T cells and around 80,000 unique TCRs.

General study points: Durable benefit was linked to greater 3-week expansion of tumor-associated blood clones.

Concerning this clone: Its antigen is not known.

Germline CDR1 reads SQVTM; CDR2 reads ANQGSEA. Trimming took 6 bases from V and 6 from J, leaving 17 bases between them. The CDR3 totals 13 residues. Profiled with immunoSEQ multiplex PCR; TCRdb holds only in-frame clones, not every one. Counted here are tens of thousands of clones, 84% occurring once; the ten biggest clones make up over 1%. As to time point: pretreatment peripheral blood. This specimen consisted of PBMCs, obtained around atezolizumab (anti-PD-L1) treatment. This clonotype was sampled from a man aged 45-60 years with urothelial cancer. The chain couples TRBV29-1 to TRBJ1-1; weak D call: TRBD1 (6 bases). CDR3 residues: CSVVQGVKAEAFF. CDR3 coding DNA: TGCAGCGTAGTACAGGGAGTAAAGGCTGAAGCTTTCTTT.